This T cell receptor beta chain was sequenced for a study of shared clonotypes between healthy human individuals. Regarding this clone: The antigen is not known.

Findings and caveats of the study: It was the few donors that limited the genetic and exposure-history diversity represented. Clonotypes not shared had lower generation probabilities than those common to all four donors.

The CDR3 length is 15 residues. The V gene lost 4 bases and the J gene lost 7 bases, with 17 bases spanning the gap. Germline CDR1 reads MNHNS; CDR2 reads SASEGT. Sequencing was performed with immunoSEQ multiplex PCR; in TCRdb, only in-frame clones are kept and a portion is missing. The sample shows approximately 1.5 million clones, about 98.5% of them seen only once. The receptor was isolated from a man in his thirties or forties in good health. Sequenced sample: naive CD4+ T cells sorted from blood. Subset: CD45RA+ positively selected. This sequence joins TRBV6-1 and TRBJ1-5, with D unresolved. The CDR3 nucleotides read TGTGCCAGCAGTGGACCCGGACCGGGTATACAGCCCCAGCATTTT. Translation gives CASSGPGPGIQPQHF.